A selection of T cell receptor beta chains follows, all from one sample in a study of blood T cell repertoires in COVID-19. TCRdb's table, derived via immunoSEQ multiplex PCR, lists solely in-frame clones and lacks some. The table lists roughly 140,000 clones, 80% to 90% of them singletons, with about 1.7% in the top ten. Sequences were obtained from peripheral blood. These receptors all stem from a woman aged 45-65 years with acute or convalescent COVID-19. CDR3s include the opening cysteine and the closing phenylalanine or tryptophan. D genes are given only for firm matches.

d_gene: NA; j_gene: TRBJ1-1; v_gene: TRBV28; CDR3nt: TGTGCCAGCAGGACCCGAGGCAATTACATGAACACTGAAGCTTTCTTT; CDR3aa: CASRTRGNYMNTEAFF
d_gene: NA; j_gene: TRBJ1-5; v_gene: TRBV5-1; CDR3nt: TGCGCCAGCAGCTTGGAGGGGGGGATTCAGCCCCAGCATTTT; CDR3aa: CASSLEGGIQPQHF
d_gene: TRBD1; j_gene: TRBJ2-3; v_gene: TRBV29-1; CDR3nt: TGCAGCGCCAGGACAGGGGGAGATACGCAGTATTTT; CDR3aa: CSARTGGDTQYF
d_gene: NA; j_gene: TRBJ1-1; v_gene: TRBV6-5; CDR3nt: TGTGCCAGCAGTCATGGAGGGGTGGGGAACACTGAAGCTTTCTTT; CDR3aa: CASSHGGVGNTEAFF
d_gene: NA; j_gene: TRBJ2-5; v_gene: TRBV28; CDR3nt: TGTGCCAGCAGTTTAAGACAGAAGATGACCCAGTACTTC; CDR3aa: CASSLRQKMTQYF
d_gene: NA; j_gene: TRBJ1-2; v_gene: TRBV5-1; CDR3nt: TGCGCCAGCAGGGGGCCGGTAAATCTTGGCTACACCTTC; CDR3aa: CASRGPVNLGYTF
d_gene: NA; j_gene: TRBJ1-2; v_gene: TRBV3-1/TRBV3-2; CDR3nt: TGTGCCAGCAGCCAAGATCTTGGCTTGGGACTGAACTATGGCTACACCTTC; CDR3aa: CASSQDLGLGLNYGYTF
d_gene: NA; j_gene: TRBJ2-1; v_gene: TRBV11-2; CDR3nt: TGTGCCAGCAGCTTAGCAGGGAATGAGCAGTTCTTC; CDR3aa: CASSLAGNEQFF
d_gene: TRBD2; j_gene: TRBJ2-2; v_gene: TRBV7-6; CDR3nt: TGTGCCAGCAGCTTAGCGGCTAGCGGGAGTCCGGGGGAGCTGTTTTTT; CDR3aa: CASSLAASGSPGELFF
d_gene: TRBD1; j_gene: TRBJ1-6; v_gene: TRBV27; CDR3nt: TGTGCCAGCACCACGGCGTGGACAGGCTCCTATAATTCACCCCTCCACTTT; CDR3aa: CASTTAWTGSYNSPLHF